A single T cell receptor beta chain is shown here with its context. Its specificity is unknown. Assay: immunoSEQ multiplex PCR; the TCRdb copy retains only in-frame clones and omits some. The table records roughly 120,000 clones, 85% to 95% of them present only once. These data are taken from a study of OX40 agonist ivuxolimab in advanced cancers. Study context: Approximately 41% of patients had received prior checkpoint inhibitor therapy. Among those treated, three patients had partial responses, one with hepatocellular carcinoma and two with cutaneous melanoma. The study, taken as a whole, reports: Nonresponders, in some cases, also had low normalized T-cell clonal expansion. Mean expanded clone counts were higher in CD8+ than CD4+ T cells.

The CDR3 has 14 residues. The V and J ends lost 3 bases and 4 bases respectively, with 10 bases between them. CDR1 and CDR2 from the germline V gene are SGHTA and FQGNSA. This sequence was found in an adult with an advanced solid tumor such as melanoma, head and neck, liver or kidney cancer. The chain recombines TRBV7-2 with TRBJ1-5; D remains ambiguous. The source material was CD4+ or CD8+ T cells sorted from blood, sampled in a trial of the OX40 agonist ivuxolimab. The CDR3 coding sequence is TGTGCCAGCAGCTTGGGAACCGCTAATCAGCCCCAGCATTTT. This encodes CASSLGTANQPQHF.